This entry lists 15 T cell receptor beta chains sequenced from one sample in a study of PD-L1 blockade in urothelial cancer listed by TCRdb under 2017. To prepare the library, the immunoSEQ multiplex PCR assay was applied. Held by TCRdb, this immuneACCESS table contains in-frame sequences only and omits some clones. Under half of the omission traces to an unresolved V gene where checked; the cause of the rest is unknown. This sample holds around 41,000 clones; more than 75% were observed only once. The ten largest clones capture roughly 15% of the sample. The sample in question was PBMCs, obtained around atezolizumab (anti-PD-L1) treatment. These receptors came from an older woman with urothelial cancer.

This clone appeared a single time. This rearrangement joins TRBV9 to TRBJ2-3; TRBD2 aligns across 12 bases. This CDR3 contains 15 residues. V shed 9 bases and J 6 bases; nucleotides not matched to a gene: 11. Germline assignment: CDR1 SGDLS and CDR2 YYNGEE. DNA of the CDR3: TGTGCCACCGCCGCTAGCGGGGGGGCCGGGGATACGCAGTATTTT. Translating it yields CATAASGGAGDTQYF.

The CDR3: CASSEGPGVVTEAFF. CDR3 DNA sequence: TGTGCCAGCAGTGAAGGCCCAGGGGTGGTCACTGAAGCTTTCTTT. The genes are TRBV2 and TRBJ1-1; D perhaps matches TRBD1 (6 bases). V was clipped by 1 base and J by 4 bases, with 13 bases between them. Germline assignment: CDR1 SNHLY and CDR2 FYNNEI. The CDR3 sequence is 15 residues long.

There are a few counts of this clone. The chain links TRBV7-8 to TRBJ1-2; TRBD1 might be the D (5 bases). Trimming left V 4 bases short and J 2 bases short, with 14 bases between. There are 15 residues in the CDR3. From germline, CDR1 is SGHVS and CDR2 FQNEAQ. The CDR3 region has the DNA TGTGCCAGCAGCTCCCTGGCAGGGCAGAACTATGGCTACACCTTC. Amino acid sequence: CASSSLAGQNYGYTF.

The chain is built from TRBV14 and TRBJ1-1; 7 bases align to TRBD1. V lost 4 bases, J lost 3 bases, and 8 bases stayed unmatched. The germline V gene encodes CDR1 SGHDN and CDR2 FVKESK. The CDR3 has 15 residues. This CDR3 reads CASSPRQGGDTEAFF. In DNA form, the CDR3 reads TGTGCCAGCAGCCCCCGACAGGGAGGAGACACTGAAGCTTTCTTT.

The J gene is TRBJ1-1, the V gene TRBV18; D possibly corresponds to TRBD1 (6 bases). The CDR3 is made up of 13 amino acids. Trimming cost V 6 bases and J 4 bases, with 12 bases left between them. Germline V CDR1 and CDR2: KGHSH, LQKENI. The CDR3 spells CASSPTGFTEAFF. For the CDR3, the DNA is TGTGCCAGCTCTCCAACAGGGTTCACTGAAGCTTTCTTT.

The V and J genes are TRBV19 and TRBJ1-1, with D possibly matching TRBD1 (5 bases). Germline V gives CDR1 LNHDA, CDR2 SQIVND (reference sequence). The CDR3 extends over 14 amino acids. The germline V and J ends were trimmed by 7 bases and 0 bases, with 12 bases remaining between them. The CDR3: CASMDWGVNTEAFF. The CDR3 DNA reads TGTGCCAGTATGGACTGGGGGGTGAACACTGAAGCTTTCTTT.

The genes are TRBV10-1 and TRBJ2-3, with 7 bases matching TRBD2. CDR3 length: 15 amino acids. The ends lost 0 bases at V and 3 bases at J; junction bases unmatched: 3. Germline V gene data show CDR1 as WNHNN and CDR2 as SYGVQD (reference sequence). The CDR3 DNA reads TGCGCCAGCAGTGAGTCGGGAGGGCCGACAGATACGCAGTATTTT. Translated, it gives CASSESGGPTDTQYF.

The rearrangement joins TRBV6-5 to TRBJ1-4; 9 bases are shared with TRBD1. V was pared by 6 bases and J by 8 bases, with 7 bases of the junction left unmatched. There are 14 residues in the CDR3. Germline-derived CDR1 and CDR2 are MNHEY and SVGAGI. CDR3 loop: CASRPRTGEEKLFF. The CDR3 DNA reads as TGTGCCAGCAGGCCTCGGACAGGGGAGGAAAAACTGTTTTTT.

The sample holds one count of this clone. This rearrangement joins TRBV7-9 to TRBJ1-5; possible D gene TRBD1, 5 bases. From germline, CDR1 is SEHNR and CDR2 FQNEAQ (reference sequence). The CDR3 runs to 17 residues. The V end lost 3 bases, the J end lost 1 base, and 16 bases lay between the germline ends. CDR3 residues: CASSFTQGGLSNQPQHF. CDR3 sequence (DNA): TGTGCCAGCAGCTTTACCCAGGGAGGCTTGAGCAATCAGCCCCAGCATTTT. Supplemented by reference TRBV7-9 and TRBJ1-5, the full variable domain reads DTGVSQNPRHKITKRGQNVTFRCDPISEHNRLYWYRQTLGQGPEFLTYFQNEAQLEKSRLLSDRFSAERPKGSFSTLEIQRTEQGDSAMYLCASSFTQGGLSNQPQHFGDGTRLSIL.

The V call is TRBV10-3, the J call TRBJ2-1; the match to TRBD1 covers 8 bases. J was trimmed by 7 bases and V by 10 bases; bases with no gene match: 12. CDR1 is ENHRY, CDR2 SYGVKD, per germline. CDR3 size: 14 residues. CDR3 protein: CATNGGTGQNEQFF. The CDR3 nucleotides are TGTGCCACCAACGGAGGGACAGGCCAAAATGAGCAGTTCTTC.

The chain couples TRBV5-1 to TRBJ2-5; 7 nucleotides align to TRBD2. V lost 0 bases and J lost 6; bases outside the gene matches: 8. The CDR3 runs 15 residues. CDR1 is SGHRS and CDR2 is YFSETQ in the germline V gene. The CDR3 spells CASSLAGRSGQTQYF. The CDR3 nucleotides are TGCGCCAGCAGCTTGGCCGGGAGGTCCGGCCAGACCCAGTACTTC.

This clone was observed a single time. The chain couples TRBV5-5 to TRBJ2-1; 10 bases match TRBD1. The CDR3 totals 15 residues. J gave up 6 bases and V 0 bases, and 3 bases lay outside the gene matches. Germline CDR1 SGHKS, CDR2 YYEKEE (reference sequence). The CDR3 nucleotides are TGTGCCAGCAGCTTGGTTGGGACAGGGGCCAATGAGCAGTTCTTC. It is translated as CASSLVGTGANEQFF.

This chain uses TRBV6-5 with TRBJ1-6; D is ambiguous. Germline CDR1 is MNHEY and CDR2 is SVGAGI. V lost 6 bases, J lost 4 bases, and 7 bases lay in between. This CDR3 has 13 residues. The CDR3 coding sequence is TGTGCCAGCAGCAATCAGTATAATTCACCCCTCCACTTT. Residues: CASSNQYNSPLHF.

This sequence joins TRBV9 and TRBJ2-3; perhaps TRBD2 as D (6 bases). V lost 3 bases to trimming and J lost 1 base, with 15 bases between them. In germline, CDR1 is SGDLS, CDR2 YYNGEE. The CDR3 covers 16 residues. The CDR3, as DNA: TGTGCCAGCAGCGCAAGCGGGCGCCTCGGCACAGATACGCAGTATTTT. It is translated as CASSASGRLGTDTQYF.

The chain employs TRBV6-6 and TRBJ2-7; D might be TRBD2 (7 bases). Looked up from germline, CDR1 is MNHNY and CDR2 is SVGAGI (reference sequence). V was shortened by 6 bases and J by 0 bases, with 15 bases between the two germline ends. There are 15 residues in the CDR3. CDR3 DNA: TGTGCCAGCAGCCCCCGGGGGGCGTACTCCTACGAGCAGTACTTC. Translation gives CASSPRGAYSYEQYF.